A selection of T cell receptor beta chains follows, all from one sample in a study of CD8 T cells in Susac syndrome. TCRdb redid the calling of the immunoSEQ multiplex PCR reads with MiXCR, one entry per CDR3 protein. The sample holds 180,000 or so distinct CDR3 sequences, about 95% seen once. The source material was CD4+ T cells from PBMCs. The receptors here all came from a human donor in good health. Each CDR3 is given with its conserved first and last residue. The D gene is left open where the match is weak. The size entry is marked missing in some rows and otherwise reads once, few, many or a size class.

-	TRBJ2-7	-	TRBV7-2	TGTGCCAGCAGCGCCCATTACGAGCAGTACTTC	CASSAHYEQYF
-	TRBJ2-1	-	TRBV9	TGTGCCAGCAGCGAGACTAGTTCGGGTGAGCAGTTCTTC	CASSETSSGEQFF
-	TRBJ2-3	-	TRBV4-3	TGCGCCAGCAGCCAAAAAACTAGCACAGATACGCAGTATTTT	CASSQKTSTDTQYF
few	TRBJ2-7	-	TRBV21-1	TGTGCCAGCAGCTTGTACGAGCAGTACTTC	CASSLYEQYF
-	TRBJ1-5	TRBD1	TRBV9	TGTGCCAGCAGCCCGGGACAGTCCCCCCAGCCCCAGCATTTT	CASSPGQSPQPQHF
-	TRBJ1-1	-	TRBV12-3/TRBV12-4	TGTGCCAGCATGATCGTGAACACTGAAGCTTTCTTT	CASMIVNTEAFF
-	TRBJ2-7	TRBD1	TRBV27	TGTGCCAGCAGTGCAGACAGGGGGCCGGAACCCTACGAGCAGTACTTC	CASSADRGPEPYEQYF
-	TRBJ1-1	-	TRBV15	TGTGCCACCAGTGGTCACTTGATCGCTGAAGCTTTCTTT	CATSGHLIAEAFF
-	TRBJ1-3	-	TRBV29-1	TGCAGCGCGTTGGCGGGCTCGTTAGGAAACACCATATATTTT	CSALAGSLGNTIYF
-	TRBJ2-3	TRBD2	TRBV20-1	TGCAGTGCTCCGACTAGCGGGGGTCCCTCCGCGCAGTATTTT	CSAPTSGGPSAQYF
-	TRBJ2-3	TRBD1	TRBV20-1	TGCAGTGCTTTAACAGGGGGCGCAACAGATACGCAGTATTTT	CSALTGGATDTQYF
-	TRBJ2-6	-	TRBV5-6	TGTGCCAGCAGCTTGGTTAAAGATGGGGCCAACGTCCTGACTTTC	CASSLVKDGANVLTF
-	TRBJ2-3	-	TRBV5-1	TGCGCCAGCAGCCCCGGGGGAACCACAGATACGCAGTATTTT	CASSPGGTTDTQYF
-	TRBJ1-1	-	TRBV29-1	TGCAGCGTTGAAATAGGAAGTGGCACTGAAGCTTTCTTT	CSVEIGSGTEAFF
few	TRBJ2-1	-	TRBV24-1	TGTGCCACCAGTGAGGGTGGGGATGAGCAGTTCTTC	CATSEGGDEQFF
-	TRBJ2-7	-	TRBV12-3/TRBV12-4	TGTGCCAGCGGGTCTAGTCACGAGCAGTACTTC	CASGSSHEQYF
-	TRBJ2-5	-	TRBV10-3	TGTGCCATCAGTGAGGGACTTCCGAAGACCCAGTACTTC	CAISEGLPKTQYF
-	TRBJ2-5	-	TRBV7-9	TGTGCCAGCAGCTTAGACCGACTCTGGGAGACCCAGTACTTC	CASSLDRLWETQYF
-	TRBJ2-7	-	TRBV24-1	TGTGCCACCCGGGCCTACGAGCAGTACTTC	CATRAYEQYF
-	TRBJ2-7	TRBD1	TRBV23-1	TGCGCCAGCAGTCAAGAAGACCCTCGGACAGGGCGCTACGAGCAGTACTTC	CASSQEDPRTGRYEQYF
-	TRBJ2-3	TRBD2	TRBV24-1	TGTGCCACCAGTGATCCCGGACTAGCCGGAGGAGATACGCAGTATTTT	CATSDPGLAGGDTQYF
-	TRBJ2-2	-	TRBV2	TGTGCCAGCAGTGAAGCGCTTCGGGGGGCAGGCGGGGAGCTGTTTTTT	CASSEALRGAGGELFF
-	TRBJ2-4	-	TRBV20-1	TGCAGTGCTAGTTGGGGGAAGGACAAAAACATTCAGTACTTC	CSASWGKDKNIQYF
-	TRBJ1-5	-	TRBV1	TGCACCAGCAGCCTCTCACCCGGGACGGAGCCTTATAGCAATCAGCCCCAGCATTTT	CTSSLSPGTEPYSNQPQHF
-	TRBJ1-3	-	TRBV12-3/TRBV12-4	TGTGCCAGCAGTTTCCCCCCGGGTACGGGAAACACCATATATTTT	CASSFPPGTGNTIYF
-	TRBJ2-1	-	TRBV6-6	TGTGCCAGCAGTCCCAAGTGGGAGCAGTTCTTC	CASSPKWEQFF
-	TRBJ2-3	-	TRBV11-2	TGTGCCAGCAGCTCACGAGGGTCGGGCACAGATACGCAGTATTTT	CASSSRGSGTDTQYF
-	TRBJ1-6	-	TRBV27	TGTGCCAGCCGCTTCGGGACGGAGTATAATTCACCCCTCCACTTT	CASRFGTEYNSPLHF
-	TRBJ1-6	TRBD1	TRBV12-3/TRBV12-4	TGTGCCAGCAGGCCAGGGGGGCAGGAAAATTCACCCCTCCACTTT	CASRPGGQENSPLHF
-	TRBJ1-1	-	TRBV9	TGTGCCAGCACGGGCAGGGCAAACACTGAAGCTTTCTTT	CASTGRANTEAFF
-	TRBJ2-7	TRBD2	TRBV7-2	TGTGCCAGCAGCCTAGAGCGGGGGGAGCAGTACTTC	CASSLERGEQYF
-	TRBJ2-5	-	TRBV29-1	TGCAGCGCAGAGCCGCAACAAGAGACTCAGTACTTC	CSAEPQQETQYF
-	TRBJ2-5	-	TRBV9	TGTGCCAGCAGCGTAGGTACAGGAGAGACCCAGTACTTC	CASSVGTGETQYF
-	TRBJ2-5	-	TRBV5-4	TGTGCCAGCAGCTTGGACCTTAACCAAGAGACCCAGTACTTC	CASSLDLNQETQYF
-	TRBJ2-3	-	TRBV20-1	TGCAGTGCTAGAGTCGTCGGCACAGATACGCAGTATTTT	CSARVVGTDTQYF
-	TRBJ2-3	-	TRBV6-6	TGTGCCAGCAGACCCCAGGGCACAGATACGCAGTATTTT	CASRPQGTDTQYF
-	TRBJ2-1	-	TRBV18	TGTGCCAGCTCACCAATCGGGGGCATTGAGCAGTTCTTC	CASSPIGGIEQFF
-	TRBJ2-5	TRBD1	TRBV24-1	TGTGCCACCAGTGATTTGGACAGGGGGCGGGAGACCCAGTACTTC	CATSDLDRGRETQYF
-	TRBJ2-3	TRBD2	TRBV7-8	TGTGCCAGCAGGCGGGGGGCGCAAGGCGCAGATACGCAGTATTTT	CASRRGAQGADTQYF
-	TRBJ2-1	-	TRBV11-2	TGTGCCAGCAGTCGGTCGGGGCAGGCGGACTATGAGCAGTTCTTC	CASSRSGQADYEQFF
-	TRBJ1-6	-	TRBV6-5	TGTGCCAGCAGTCAGACAGGTTTGATACAATCACCCCTCCACTTT	CASSQTGLIQSPLHF
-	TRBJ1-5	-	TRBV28	TGTGCCAGCACGGTCCGATTGGGTCAGCCCCAGCATTTT	CASTVRLGQPQHF